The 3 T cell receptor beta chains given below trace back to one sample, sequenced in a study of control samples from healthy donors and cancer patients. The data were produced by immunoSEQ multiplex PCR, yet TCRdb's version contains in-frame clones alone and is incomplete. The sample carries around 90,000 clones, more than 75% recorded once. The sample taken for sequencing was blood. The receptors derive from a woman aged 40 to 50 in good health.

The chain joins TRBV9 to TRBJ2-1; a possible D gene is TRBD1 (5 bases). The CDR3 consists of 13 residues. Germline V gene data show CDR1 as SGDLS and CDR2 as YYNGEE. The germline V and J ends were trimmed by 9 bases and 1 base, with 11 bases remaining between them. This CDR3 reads CAISTVSYNEQFF. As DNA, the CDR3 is TGTGCCATCTCGACAGTTTCCTACAATGAGCAGTTCTTC.

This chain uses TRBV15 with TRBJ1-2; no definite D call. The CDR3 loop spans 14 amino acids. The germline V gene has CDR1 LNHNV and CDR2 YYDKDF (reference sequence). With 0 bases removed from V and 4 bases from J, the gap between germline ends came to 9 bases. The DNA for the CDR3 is TGTGCCACCAGCAGAGAGGGAGGGAGCTATGGCTACACCTTC. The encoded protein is CATSREGGSYGYTF.

The CDR3 loop reads CATSQKGTQYF. The CDR3 DNA reads TGTGCCACCAGCCAGAAGGGGACCCAGTACTTC. The V and J genes are TRBV24-1 and TRBJ2-5; D ambiguous. CDR1 is KGHDR, CDR2 SFDVKD, per germline. This CDR3 has 11 residues. Trimming cost V 7 bases and J 7 bases, with 9 bases left between them.